This TCR beta chain was observed in a study of CD8+ T cells in alopecia areata. Study results and caveats: Although TCR sharing was seen in mice, sharing across patients was less clear, possibly for HLA-related reasons.

A FACSAria was used to sort CD4+ and CD8+ T cells. These cells came from PBMCs. Sequencing used cDNA as its template, made by extracting RNA and reverse transcribing it. The table came from immunoSEQ multiplex PCR; TCRdb's copy has only in-frame clones and leaves some out. The profile shows about 110,000 clones, approximately 59% of them singletons. Points on this clone: What it binds is not known.

The CDR3 has 15 amino acids. V was clipped by 5 bases and J by 0 bases; unmatched bases: 5. Germline V gene data show CDR1 as SEHNR and CDR2 as FQNEAQ (reference sequence). Sequenced material: CD8+ T cells sorted from blood. The chain has TRBV7-9 and TRBJ2-7; 9 bases are a match to TRBD1. The receptor's source is a human donor in good health. The CDR3 spells CASSPGQGDSYEQYF. The CDR3, as DNA: TGTGCCAGCAGCCCGGGACAGGGAGACTCCTACGAGCAGTACTTC.